These 32 T cell receptor beta chains originate from one sample sequenced in a study of blood T cell repertoires in COVID-19. The data were produced by immunoSEQ multiplex PCR, yet TCRdb's version contains in-frame clones alone and is incomplete. The data hold about 84,000 clones, with more than 90% observed a single time. Input material: peripheral blood. The receptor source for this set is a human donor with active COVID-19. The donor label of this sample is uncertain.

This chain links TRBV24-1 with TRBJ2-7; TRBD1 matches at 9 bases. The CDR3 loop spans 16 amino acids. V dropped 4 bases and J dropped 7; count of bases not matched to a gene: 13. Germline V gives CDR1 KGHDR, CDR2 SFDVKD. CDR3 DNA: TGTGCCACCAGTGAGAAACCGGGACAGGGAGCGGGGGAGCAGTACTTC. The encoded protein is CATSEKPGQGAGEQYF.

This chain joins TRBV6-2 or TRBV6-3 and TRBJ2-1; TRBD2 might be the D (6 bases). V was clipped by 6 bases and J by 0 bases, with 15 bases between them. This CDR3 comprises 16 residues. CDR1 MNHEY and CDR2 SVGEGT come from the germline V gene. CDR3 sequence (DNA): TGTGCCAGCAGCCCTGGGGGGTCGAGCTCCTACAATGAGCAGTTCTTC. Protein sequence: CASSPGGSSSYNEQFF.

The chain couples TRBV11-3 to TRBJ1-4; TRBD1 matches 9 bases. Trimming took 5 bases from V and 6 from J; bases not matched to a gene: 1. Germline V lookup: CDR1 SGHNT, CDR2 YENEEA. The CDR3 covers 13 residues. CDR3 residues: CASSRDRDEKLFF. Here the CDR3 DNA reads TGTGCCAGCAGCCGGGACAGGGATGAAAAACTGTTTTTT.

This rearrangement joins TRBV6-1 to TRBJ1-5; 8 bases agree with TRBD1. Trimming cost V 2 bases and J 3 bases; bases outside gene matches: 6. Germline V gene lookup returns CDR1 MNHNS and CDR2 SASEGT. CDR3 length equals 16 residues. The CDR3 sequence is CASSEFPTGDNQPQHF. The CDR3, as DNA: TGTGCCAGCAGTGAATTCCCGACAGGGGACAATCAGCCCCAGCATTTT.

This chain uses TRBV7-2 with TRBJ2-2, with 9 bases matching TRBD2. V lost 4 bases to trimming and J lost 6 bases; unmatched junction nucleotides: 6. CDR1 is SGHTA, CDR2 FQGNSA, per germline. The CDR3 covers 15 residues. The DNA for the CDR3 is TGTGCCAGCAGCTCCCAAGCGGGAGGTTCCGGGGAGCTGTTTTTT. As protein: CASSSQAGGSGELFF.

CDR3 coding DNA: TGTGCCAGCAGTCAAAGGACAGACAGAGGACGGGAAAAACTGTTTTTT. This translates into CASSQRTDRGREKLFF. The chain employs TRBV27 and TRBJ1-4; perhaps TRBD1 as D (6 bases). Trimming took off 5 bases at V and 8 bases at J, with 21 bases between the two ends. Looked up from germline, CDR1 is MNHEY and CDR2 is SMNVEV (reference sequence). This CDR3 contains 16 residues.

The chain joins TRBV7-2 to TRBJ2-3; 10 positions match TRBD2. Germline assignment: CDR1 SGHTA and CDR2 FQGNSA. V shed 5 bases, J shed 3 bases, and the junction held 8 bases outside the gene matches. The CDR3 covers 16 residues. CDR3 coding DNA: TGTGCCAGCAGCCCGTGGCTAGCGGGAGTTACAGATACGCAGTATTTT. This sequence encodes CASSPWLAGVTDTQYF. The full variable domain, in which reference TRBV7-2 and TRBJ2-3 provide the parts outside the CDR3, is GAGVSQSPSNKVTEKGKDVELRCDPISGHTALYWYRQSLGQGLEFLIYFQGNSAPDKSGLPSDRFSAERTGGSVSTLTIQRTQQEDSAVYLCASSPWLAGVTDTQYFGPGTRLTVL.

This chain uses TRBV25-1 with TRBJ2-5; a weak D match, TRBD1 (5 bases). Germline V gene data show CDR1 as MGHDK and CDR2 as SYGVNS. The V gene lost 3 bases and the J gene lost 5 bases, with 16 bases spanning the gap. CDR3 length: 15 amino acids. CDR3 residues: CASSEPGLGVETQYF. The CDR3, as DNA: TGTGCCAGCAGTGAGCCAGGGCTTGGGGTGGAGACCCAGTACTTC.

The chain joins TRBV9 to TRBJ1-4, with 11 bases lining up with TRBD1. After removal of 0 bases from V and 7 bases from J, the junction contained 2 bases not matched to a gene. The CDR3 length is 15 residues. CDR1 and CDR2 from the germline V gene are SGDLS and YYNGEE. CDR3 coding DNA: TGTGCCAGCAGCGTAGCGGGGACAGGGGGTGAAAAACTGTTTTTT. It is translated as CASSVAGTGGEKLFF.

The chain joins TRBV7-2 to TRBJ1-5; TRBD1 matches 8 bases. Germline CDR1 SGHTA, CDR2 FQGNSA. This CDR3 is 16 amino acids long. The V and J ends lost 6 bases and 1 base, in that order; junction bases with no gene match: 8. CDR3 DNA sequence: TGTGCCAGCAGACCCCAGGGGGCGCAAAGCAATCAGCCCCAGCATTTT. Translating gives CASRPQGAQSNQPQHF.

The genes are TRBV11-3 and TRBJ2-1; D is uncertain. Germline V gives CDR1 SGHNT, CDR2 YENEEA. The length of the CDR3 is 16 residues. V was pared by 1 base and J by 4 bases, with 14 bases between. The CDR3 region is CASSLAGQEAYNEQFF. CDR3 coding DNA: TGTGCCAGCAGCTTAGCAGGTCAGGAAGCTTACAATGAGCAGTTCTTC.

V usage is TRBV10-3 and J usage is TRBJ2-1; D is possibly TRBD1 (6 bases). The germline V gene encodes CDR1 ENHRY and CDR2 SYGVKD. V gave up 10 bases and J gave up 2 bases, with 12 bases separating them. The CDR3 loop spans 13 amino acids. The CDR3 reads CATGRDTYNEQFF. The CDR3, as DNA: TGTGCCACAGGACGGGACACCTACAATGAGCAGTTCTTC.

This rearrangement joins TRBV4-3 to TRBJ2-2, with 8 bases that match TRBD2. The trim removed 2 bases at V and 0 bases at J, leaving 8 bases unmatched. The length of the CDR3 is 18 residues. The germline gives CDR1 LGHNA, CDR2 YSLEER. As DNA, the CDR3 is TGCGCCAGCAGCCAACAAAGATGGGGACTAGCGAACACCGGGGAGCTGTTTTTT. Protein: CASSQQRWGLANTGELFF.

The genes are TRBV28 and TRBJ2-1; TRBD1 aligns across 7 bases. Germline CDR1 is MDHEN and CDR2 is SYDVKM. After removal of 5 bases from V and 2 bases from J, the junction contained 9 bases not matched to a gene. The CDR3 spans 16 residues. CDR3 sequence: CASSAVGTATYNEQFF. The CDR3 bases are TGTGCCAGCAGTGCCGTTGGGACAGCAACCTACAATGAGCAGTTCTTC.

The table lists this clone with a count of one. The chain is built from TRBV7-6 and TRBJ1-3; tentatively, D is TRBD1 (5 bases). The CDR3 is made up of 17 amino acids. V lost 1 base, J lost 0 bases, and 13 bases lay in between. The germline V gene has CDR1 SGHVS and CDR2 FNYEAQ. This CDR3 is CASSLGAGRFSGNTIYF. The CDR3 DNA is TGTGCCAGCAGCTTAGGAGCGGGACGTTTCTCTGGAAACACCATATATTTT. The whole variable domain, filled in from reference TRBV7-6 and TRBJ1-3, reads GAGVSQSPRYKVTKRGQDVALRCDPISGHVSLYWYRQALGQGPEFLTYFNYEAQQDKSGLPNDRFSAERPEGSISTLTIQRTEQRDSAMYRCASSLGAGRFSGNTIYFGEGSWLTVV.

The J gene is TRBJ2-7, the V gene TRBV5-1; 10 nucleotides align to TRBD1. Losses at the gene ends were 0 bases for V and 2 bases for J; bases not matched to a gene: 2. Germline V gives CDR1 SGHRS, CDR2 YFSETQ. CDR3 length equals 15 residues. The CDR3 spells CASSLGGQGTYEQYF. The CDR3 DNA follows: TGCGCCAGCAGCTTGGGGGGACAGGGGACCTACGAGCAGTACTTC.

The chain uses TRBV11-3 and TRBJ2-3, with D possibly TRBD2 on 5 matching bases. Germline V CDR1 and CDR2: SGHNT, YENEEA. The germline V and J ends were trimmed by 5 bases and 6 bases, with 18 bases remaining between them. The CDR3 runs 15 residues. The CDR3: CASSPGGLLTDTQYF. The CDR3 region has the DNA TGTGCCAGCAGCCCCGGAGGTCTCCTAACGGATACGCAGTATTTT.

The chain recombines TRBV5-1 with TRBJ2-1; 13 bases match TRBD2. Germline trimming cut 5 bases from V and 5 bases from J; bases unmatched to any gene: 4. Germline lookup yields CDR1 SGHRS and CDR2 YFSETQ. This CDR3 is built from 15 residues. CDR3 in amino acids: CASSGGTSGNNEQFF. The CDR3 DNA reads as TGCGCCAGCAGTGGAGGGACTAGCGGGAACAATGAGCAGTTCTTC.

This sequence joins TRBV19 and TRBJ2-7, with D unresolved. Germline CDR1 reads LNHDA; CDR2 reads SQIVND (reference sequence). The CDR3 contains 15 residues. V lost 1 base and J lost 6, with 16 bases in between. The CDR3 nucleotides are TGTGCCAGTAGTATAGGCCCCACCCTCACTACCGAGCAGTACTTC. Amino acids: CASSIGPTLTTEQYF.

In DNA, the CDR3 is TGCGCCAGCGGAAGGGGGTTCCAAGAGACCCAGTACTTC. Protein sequence: CASGRGFQETQYF. The rearrangement uses TRBV5-1 and TRBJ2-5, with D perhaps matching TRBD1 (6 bases). The germline V gene encodes CDR1 SGHRS and CDR2 YFSETQ. Trimming cost V 7 bases and J 1 base, with 11 bases left between them. The CDR3 totals 13 residues.

V is TRBV19 and J is TRBJ1-2; D is possibly TRBD1 (5 bases). This CDR3 region has 15 residues. CDR1 LNHDA and CDR2 SQIVND come from the germline V gene (reference sequence). Trimming removed 3 bases at V and 3 bases at J, with 14 bases between. The CDR3 is CASSIRVGGDYGYTF. For the CDR3, the DNA is TGTGCCAGTAGTATCAGGGTTGGAGGGGACTATGGCTACACCTTC. Full variable domain (outside the CDR3, taken from reference TRBV19 and TRBJ1-2): DGGITQSPKYLFRKEGQNVTLSCEQNLNHDAMYWYRQDPGQGLRLIYYSQIVNDFQKGDIAEGYSVSREKKESFPLTVTSAQKNPTAFYLCASSIRVGGDYGYTFGSGTRLTVV.

This rearrangement joins TRBV7-9 to TRBJ2-4; TRBD2 agrees at 7 bases. The germline CDR1 and CDR2 sequences are SEHNR and FQNEAQ (reference sequence). This CDR3 region has 16 residues. Losses at the gene ends were 5 bases for V and 8 bases for J; bases not matched to a gene: 15. The CDR3: CASSGWGGADRDIQYF. CDR3 nucleotide sequence: TGTGCCAGCAGCGGGTGGGGAGGGGCTGATAGGGACATTCAGTACTTC.

J is TRBJ1-5 and V is TRBV6-5; TRBD1 matches 9 bases. V gave up 6 bases and J gave up 1 base; unmatched junction bases: 4. The CDR3 contains 15 residues. The germline CDR1 and CDR2 sequences are MNHEY and SVGAGI. In DNA form, the CDR3 reads TGTGCCAGCAGGGGACAGGGTCGAAGCAATCAGCCCCAGCATTTT. This sequence encodes CASRGQGRSNQPQHF.

J is TRBJ2-7 and V is TRBV28, with TRBD1 matching 10 bases. With 8 bases clipped from V and 0 bases from J, the junction kept 10 bases outside the gene matches. There are 16 residues in the CDR3. Germline values: CDR1 MDHEN, CDR2 SYDVKM. This CDR3 is CASGLGTGAGSYEQYF. The DNA of the CDR3 is TGTGCCAGCGGCCTGGGGACAGGGGCCGGCTCCTACGAGCAGTACTTC. Combining the CDR3 with reference TRBV28 and TRBJ2-7 gives the whole variable domain DVKVTQSSRYLVKRTGEKVFLECVQDMDHENMFWYRQDPGLGLRLIYFSYDVKMKEKGDIPEGYSVSREKKERFSLILESASTNQTSMYLCASGLGTGAGSYEQYFGPGTRLTVT.

The CDR3 DNA sequence: TGTGCCAGCAGCACGGGACAGAACTACGAGCAGTACTTC. Translating gives CASSTGQNYEQYF. This chain connects TRBV5-6 to TRBJ2-7; 7 nucleotides match TRBD1. The CDR3 runs to 13 residues. Germline CDR1 and CDR2: SGHDT and YYEEEE. J lost 3 bases, V lost 4 bases, and 4 bases had no gene match.

V and J are TRBV19 and TRBJ1-1; the match to TRBD1 covers 11 bases. CDR1 is LNHDA and CDR2 is SQIVND in the germline V gene (reference sequence). CDR3 length equals 16 residues. With 7 bases clipped from V and 0 bases from J, the junction kept 7 bases outside the gene matches. Here the CDR3 reads CASTLGTGGMNTEAFF. In DNA, the CDR3 is TGTGCCAGTACGTTGGGGACAGGGGGAATGAACACTGAAGCTTTCTTT.

The chain recombines TRBV7-6 with TRBJ2-3, with TRBD2 identical over 9 bases. This CDR3 comprises 15 residues. V lost 5 bases, J lost 6 bases, and 9 bases stayed unmatched. CDR1 is SGHVS and CDR2 is FNYEAQ in the germline V gene. Here the CDR3 DNA reads TGTGCCAGCAGCCCGCGGACTAGCGCGGGGGATACGCAGTATTTT. It specifies CASSPRTSAGDTQYF.

The genes are TRBV5-1 and TRBJ1-1, with 7 bases lining up with TRBD1. Germline V CDR1 and CDR2: SGHRS, YFSETQ. J gave up 5 bases and V 7 bases, and 17 bases lay outside the gene matches. The CDR3 is made up of 16 amino acids. The CDR3 bases are TGCGCCAGCGTTGGATTAACAGGGGTTTGGGAGACTGAAGCTTTCTTT. Residues: CASVGLTGVWETEAFF. The variable domain in full, with the rest retrieved from reference TRBV5-1 and TRBJ1-1, is KAGVTQTPRYLIKTRGQQVTLSCSPISGHRSVSWYQQTPGQGLQFLFEYFSETQRNKGNFPGRFSGRQFSNSRSEMNVSTLELGDSALYLCASVGLTGVWETEAFFGQGTRLTVV.

The genes are TRBV15 and TRBJ2-1, with a tentative D call TRBD1 (5 bases). The CDR3 sequence is 12 residues long. V was clipped by 0 bases and J by 9 bases, with 6 bases between them. The germline V gene has CDR1 LNHNV and CDR2 YYDKDF (reference sequence). The CDR3: CATSRDRAEQFF. In nucleotides, the CDR3 is TGTGCCACCAGCAGAGACAGGGCTGAGCAGTTCTTC.

The chain uses TRBV27 and TRBJ2-5, with a weak D call TRBD1 (5 bases). V dropped 0 bases and J dropped 7 bases, with 15 bases sitting between them. CDR1 and CDR2 from the germline V gene are MNHEY and SMNVEV (reference sequence). The CDR3 contains 15 residues. CDR3 amino acids: CASSLSLAGSGTQYF. The CDR3 DNA sequence: TGTGCCAGCAGTTTATCGTTGGCAGGGTCAGGGACCCAGTACTTC.

The sample holds one count of this clone. V usage is TRBV7-2 and J usage is TRBJ2-7; 9 bases align to TRBD2. From germline, CDR1 is SGHTA and CDR2 FQGNSA. The CDR3 consists of 13 residues. The V segment lost 3 bases and the J segment 6 bases; nucleotides outside the gene matches: 3. DNA of the CDR3: TGTGCCAGCAGCTTCGCGGGGGGGCGCGAGCAGTACTTC. Amino acid sequence: CASSFAGGREQYF.

The chain employs TRBV6-5 and TRBJ2-2, with 9 nucleotides matching TRBD2. CDR3 length: 15 residues. Germline CDR1 reads MNHEY; CDR2 reads SVGAGI. The ends lost 6 bases at V and 5 bases at J; junction bases unmatched: 7. The CDR3 is CASSRDSGRTGELFF. For the CDR3, the DNA is TGTGCCAGCAGCCGAGATAGCGGGAGAACCGGGGAGCTGTTTTTT.